This T cell receptor beta chain was obtained from a study of blood T cell repertoires in COVID-19. The V end was cut by 4 bases, the J end by 3 bases, with 13 bases between. Germline CDR1 is MDHEN and CDR2 is SYDVKM. This CDR3 region has 14 residues. Clones were read by immunoSEQ multiplex PCR, and TCRdb kept only the in-frame ones, dropping some. This sample carries around 100,000 clones, under 90% of them seen once, and the ten largest clones take approximately 25%. Sequencing was carried out using peripheral blood. The J gene is TRBJ2-7, the V gene TRBV28; D is uncertain. The source is a human donor in a cohort sampled during active COVID-19. The CDR3 reads CASSWSFALYEQYF. Here the CDR3 DNA reads TGTGCCAGCAGTTGGAGTTTCGCCCTCTACGAGCAGTACTTC. Full variable domain (rest looked up from reference TRBV28 and TRBJ2-7): DVKVTQSSRYLVKRTGEKVFLECVQDMDHENMFWYRQDPGLGLRLIYFSYDVKMKEKGDIPEGYSVSREKKERFSLILESASTNQTSMYLCASSWSFALYEQYFGPGTRLTVT.